This T cell receptor (beta chain) appears in the sequencing data of a study of blood T cell repertoires in COVID-19. Study information: The origin of the acute and convalescent COVID-19 samples was the United States, Italy and Spain. T cells, B-cell-depleted T cells, or PBMCs supplied cDNA or gDNA.

In the source study's methods: Reference gene primers were amplified, and this amplification served to estimate nucleated cell counts. This table comes from immunoSEQ multiplex PCR, and its TCRdb copy is limited to in-frame clones, with some not included. The V and J calls and the clone size are those of that table, but D and trimming were determined from the DNA. This sample has 97,000 or so clones, with roughly 82% found just once. This clone has only a few counts. Germline CDR1 and CDR2: MNHNY and SVGAGI (reference sequence). CDR3 length: 17 amino acids. V shed 5 bases and J 6 bases; nucleotides not matched to a gene: 12.

This chain joins TRBV6-6 and TRBJ2-6, with TRBD1 matching 8 bases. Material: peripheral blood. This sequence was found in a human donor in a cohort sampled during active COVID-19. The CDR3 nucleotides read TGTGCCAGCAGTCTGGGGACAGGCAAATATTCGGCCAACGTCCTGACTTTC. It codes for CASSLGTGKYSANVLTF.